Following are 11 T cell receptor beta chains from one sample sequenced in a study of CD8 T cells in Susac syndrome. It was with random hexamers that about 0.45 to 1 ug RNA was reverse transcribed. TCRdb passed the immunoSEQ multiplex PCR reads through MiXCR, listing each CDR3 protein once. This sample has a few hundred thousand distinct CDR3 sequences; around 85% occur once, and the top ten carry 0.09% to 0.15%. The source material was CD8+ T cells from PBMCs. The receptors derive from a human donor with multiple sclerosis.

CDR3 coding DNA: TGTGCCAGCAGAACGTTAGGGCCTGGAAACACCATATATTTT. Translating it yields CASRTLGPGNTIYF. The genes are TRBV27 and TRBJ1-3, with no clear D. The CDR3 extends over 14 amino acids. The germline V and J ends were trimmed by 6 bases and 2 bases, with 11 bases remaining between them. Germline-derived CDR1 and CDR2 are MNHEY and SMNVEV (reference sequence).

The chain is built from TRBV6-1 and TRBJ1-1; D might be TRBD1 (5 bases). Germline values: CDR1 MNHNS, CDR2 SASEGT. V was clipped by 11 bases and J by 0 bases, with 13 bases between them. This CDR3 spans 13 amino acids. The CDR3 reads CAHDGQMNTEAFF. Here the CDR3 DNA reads TGTGCCCACGACGGACAAATGAACACTGAAGCTTTCTTT.

The chain carries TRBV7-9 and TRBJ1-2, with D uncertain. Trimming took 1 base from V and 8 from J, leaving 11 bases between them. Germline V gene sequence: CDR1 SEHNR, CDR2 FQNEAQ (reference sequence). The CDR3 is 13 amino acids. This chain's CDR3 is CASSLGAPEGYTF. The DNA for the CDR3 is TGTGCCAGCAGCTTAGGAGCGCCTGAAGGCTACACCTTC.

V and J are TRBV12-3 or TRBV12-4 and TRBJ2-2, with unresolved D. Trimming left V 5 bases short and J 7 bases short, with 17 bases between. This CDR3 has 15 residues. The chain's CDR3 is CASSDHRTGDGELFF. In nucleotides, the CDR3 is TGTGCCAGCAGTGACCATCGGACCGGAGACGGGGAGCTGTTTTTT.

The V and J genes are TRBV12-3 or TRBV12-4 and TRBJ1-5, with D tentatively TRBD1 (5 bases). V was shortened by 4 bases and J by 0 bases, with 10 bases between the two germline ends. The CDR3 runs to 15 residues. The CDR3 coding sequence is TGTGCCAGCAGTTCGGACACGTATAGCAATCAGCCCCAGCATTTT. Translated: CASSSDTYSNQPQHF.

This chain joins TRBV19 and TRBJ1-1, with 7 nucleotides matching TRBD1. With V trimmed by 5 bases and J by 8 bases, 5 bases remained unmatched. The CDR3 loop spans 12 amino acids. Germline lookup yields CDR1 LNHDA and CDR2 SQIVND (reference sequence). The CDR3 DNA reads as TGTGCCAGTAGTCTACCGGACAGGGAAGCTTTCTTT. Residues: CASSLPDREAFF.

This sequence joins TRBV7-9 and TRBJ2-3; D remains unclear. V was trimmed by 11 bases and J by 4 bases, leaving 10 bases between them. The CDR3 contains 11 residues. Germline lookup yields CDR1 SEHNR and CDR2 FQNEAQ (reference sequence). DNA for the CDR3: TGTGCCGGCTCTTCCCCAGATACGCAGTATTTT. Encoded protein: CAGSSPDTQYF.

V is TRBV3-1 and J is TRBJ2-1; TRBD1 agrees at 8 bases. The germline V gene encodes CDR1 LGHDT and CDR2 YNNKEL (reference sequence). The CDR3 has 16 residues. The junction had 9 bases not matched to a gene; V was cut back by 5 bases and J by 3 bases. The CDR3 is CASSILPGQDYNEQFF. The CDR3 DNA is TGTGCCAGCAGCATACTCCCGGGACAGGACTACAATGAGCAGTTCTTC.

This clonotype was recorded many times. This chain joins TRBV11-2 and TRBJ2-7, with D uncertain. The CDR3 consists of 13 residues. The V end was cut by 3 bases, the J end by 2 bases, with 8 bases between. Looked up from germline, CDR1 is SGHAT and CDR2 is FQNNGV. DNA for the CDR3: TGTGCCAGCAGCTTGGGCCTCACCTACGAGCAGTACTTC. Translation gives CASSLGLTYEQYF.

On this clonotype: Its ends do not fully match the called genes, so a read error is possible. The chain is built from TRBV5-1 and TRBJ1-1; 7 positions match TRBD1. The CDR3 loop spans 14 amino acids. Germline-derived CDR1 and CDR2 are SGHRS and YFSETQ. The chain's CDR3 is CASSLIQGNSEAFF. CDR3 DNA: TGCGCCAGCAGCTTGATACAGGGGAACTCTGAAGCTTTCTTT.

This clonotype was counted a single time. V usage is TRBV20-1 and J usage is TRBJ2-7; 10 nucleotides agree with TRBD2. Germline CDR1 reads DFQATT; CDR2 reads SNEGSKA (reference sequence). With 7 bases clipped from V and 4 bases from J, the junction kept 7 bases outside the gene matches. This CDR3 is 13 amino acids long. CDR3 residues: CSVPGLAKYEQYF. The CDR3 DNA reads TGCAGTGTCCCGGGACTAGCGAAATACGAGCAGTACTTC.